This T cell receptor (beta chain) was obtained from a study of blood T cell repertoires in COVID-19. Study-wide background: Italy, Spain and the United States were the sources of the convalescent and acute COVID-19 samples. The cDNA or gDNA used as material had been derived from T cells, B-cell-depleted T cells, or PBMCs.

This clone has a single count. In the source study's methods: Scientists estimated how many nucleated cells there were by amplifying reference gene primers. TCRdb's table, derived via immunoSEQ multiplex PCR, lists solely in-frame clones and lacks some. That table is the source of V, J and clone size, and D and trimming were worked out from the DNA. Seen here are 10,000 or so clones, around 85% observed once, and the top ten hold approximately 5%. V was trimmed by 5 bases and J by 9 bases, leaving 14 bases between them. The CDR3 totals 12 residues. This TCR came from a human donor in a cohort sampled during active COVID-19. Sequenced input: peripheral blood. The V gene is TRBV12-3 or TRBV12-4, the J gene TRBJ2-7; weak D call: TRBD1 (5 bases). The CDR3 DNA follows: TGTGCCAGCAGTAACAGGTTTTTCGGGCAGTACTTC. Protein product: CASSNRFFGQYF.